This T cell receptor beta chain is from a study of metastatic and nonmetastatic thyroid tumors. Study at large: From malignant and benign thyroid patients, repertoires in blood and in tumor or nodule tissue were compared. Study findings and constraints: Patients with malignant thyroid tumors reportedly had significantly higher TCR beta diversity than those with benign nodules, in blood and tumor.

Original processing notes: To classify distant metastasis in papillary thyroid cancer, a model was built from CDR3 differences across clinicopathological groups. TCRdb re-called the PCR reads with MiXCR. The V and J calls come from TCRdb's annotation, not from the publication. The sample gives 35,000 to 40,000 clones, 25% to 30% of which show up once; 11% is in the top ten. With regard to this clone: As yet, its antigen is unknown.

Patients underwent thyroid surgery, and none had received any treatment before it. The CDR3 is 14 amino acids. The germline CDR1 and CDR2 sequences are MNHNS and SASEGT. The V end was cut by 4 bases, the J end by 8 bases, with 15 bases between. This TCR was recovered from a male donor with papillary thyroid cancer or a benign thyroid nodule (not recorded which). Some clones in this sample may be carry-over from other donors' samples. Sequencing was performed on blood. This sequence joins TRBV6-1 and TRBJ1-5; no clear D. CDR3 amino acids: CASSVLTSREPQHF. CDR3 DNA: TGTGCCAGCAGTGTGCTGACTTCAAGGGAGCCCCAGCATTTT.